This T cell receptor beta chain is drawn from a study of T cell changes during pregnancy in multiple sclerosis. The repertoire was sequenced with immunoSEQ multiplex PCR; TCRdb's copy has only in-frame clones and lacks some. Counted here are tens of thousands of clones, roughly 85% occurring once; the ten biggest clones make up around 8%. This clonotype originated in a female donor in good health, enrolled as a control in a pregnancy study. The sequencing here drew on CD8+ T cells from peripheral blood mononuclear cells, taken in the first trimester of pregnancy.

The CDR3 coding sequence is TGTGCCAGCGGACAGGGGCCTAACACTGAAGCTTTCTTT. Amino acids: CASGQGPNTEAFF. The J gene is TRBJ1-1, the V gene TRBV7-9; 9 bases align to TRBD1. This CDR3 is built from 13 residues. With V trimmed by 8 bases and J by 2 bases, 3 bases remained unmatched. CDR1 is SEHNR, CDR2 FQNEAQ, per germline (reference sequence). The variable domain in full, completed from reference TRBV7-9 and TRBJ1-1, reads DTGVSQNPRHKITKRGQNVTFRCDPISEHNRLYWYRQTLGQGPEFLTYFQNEAQLEKSRLLSDRFSAERPKGSFSTLEIQRTEQGDSAMYLCASGQGPNTEAFFGQGTRLTVV.